This T cell receptor beta chain was identified in a study of blood T cell repertoires in COVID-19. About the research overall: T cells, B-cell-depleted T cells, or PBMCs supplied cDNA or gDNA.

The repertoire was sequenced with immunoSEQ multiplex PCR; TCRdb's copy has only in-frame clones and lacks some. The repertoire includes approximately 100,000 clones, approximately 80% of them detected once, and less than 11% sits in the top ten. Germline CDR1 SGHRS, CDR2 YFSETQ. This CDR3 spans 16 amino acids. The trim removed 3 bases at V and 1 base at J, leaving 6 bases unmatched. This chain uses TRBV5-1 with TRBJ2-3; TRBD1 aligns across 9 bases. The clonotype originates from a man between 65 and 85 years old with acute or convalescent COVID-19. The sequenced sample consisted of peripheral blood. For the CDR3, the DNA is TGCGCCAGCAGCTCAATCGGGACAGGGCGCACAGATACGCAGTATTTT. This sequence encodes CASSSIGTGRTDTQYF.